This T cell receptor (beta chain) came from a study of blood T cell repertoires in COVID-19. Across the study: Material from acute and convalescent COVID-19 was sourced from the United States, Italy and Spain. The cDNA or gDNA used as material had been derived from T cells, B-cell-depleted T cells, or PBMCs.

As originally analysed: Reference gene primers were amplified, and this amplification served to estimate nucleated cell counts. Produced via immunoSEQ multiplex PCR; TCRdb's table is partial and in-frame only. D and trimming were read from the DNA, whereas the V and J calls and clone size are those reported in that table. The repertoire consists of some 140,000 clones, with roughly 72% occurring once and the leading ten covering 10% to 14%. Trimming took 5 bases from V and 7 from J, leaving 18 bases between them. The germline gives CDR1 SEHNR, CDR2 FQNEAQ (reference sequence). The CDR3 covers 14 residues.

Material for sequencing was peripheral blood. V is TRBV7-9 and J is TRBJ2-7, with a possible D match to TRBD1 (6 bases). The TCR originated in a human donor in a cohort sampled during active COVID-19. The CDR3 bases are TGTGCCAGCAGCGTCGCAAGGGGGTCGGGAGAGCAGTACTTC. This codes for CASSVARGSGEQYF.